Below are 10 T cell receptor beta chains sequenced from a single sample in a study of early T cells in non-severe SARS-CoV-2 infection. MiXCR, applied by TCRdb to the 5' RACE reads, yields one record per CDR3 protein. The sample records approximately 52,000 distinct CDR3 sequences, approximately 8.4% being singletons. The specimen sequenced was whole blood. These receptors were obtained from an adult who was a healthcare worker with PCR-confirmed SARS-CoV-2 infection or an uninfected control (not recorded which).

This clonotype was counted a few times. This chain uses TRBV29-1 with TRBJ1-1; tentative D call: TRBD1 (5 bases). The V and J ends lost 4 bases and 0 bases respectively, with 15 bases between them. The CDR3 is made up of 15 amino acids. The germline V gene has CDR1 SQVTM and CDR2 ANQGSEA. This CDR3 reads CSVAPGWGMNTEAFF. The CDR3 DNA reads TGCAGCGTTGCTCCGGGTTGGGGCATGAACACTGAAGCTTTCTTT.

This rearrangement joins TRBV3-1 to TRBJ2-1, with 7 bases aligning to TRBD1. In germline, CDR1 is LGHDT, CDR2 YNNKEL (reference sequence). J lost 0 bases, V lost 11 bases, and 10 bases had no gene match. The CDR3 runs 15 residues. The CDR3 DNA reads as TGTGCCGTTACGAGGGGGCCCAGCTCCTACAATGAGCAGTTCTTC. Translated, it gives CAVTRGPSSYNEQFF.

This clonotype was seen more than once but under ten times. The CDR3 here is CASSSTSGRPYNEQFF. The CDR3 DNA follows: TGTGCCAGCAGCTCTACAAGCGGGAGGCCCTACAATGAGCAGTTCTTC. This chain links TRBV11-3 with TRBJ2-1, with 9 bases aligning to TRBD2. This CDR3 comprises 16 residues. V trimming: 4 bases; J trimming: 2 bases; junction bases outside the gene matches: 6. Germline CDR1 SGHNT, CDR2 YENEEA.

This clonotype has ten or more counts. This CDR3 is CASCLAGDGGDTQYF. In DNA, the CDR3 is TGTGCCAGCTGTCTAGCGGGAGATGGAGGAGATACGCAGTATTTT. The genes are TRBV3-1 and TRBJ2-3, with 10 bases fitting TRBD2. This CDR3 comprises 15 residues. The germline V gene has CDR1 LGHDT and CDR2 YNNKEL (reference sequence). V gave up 8 bases and J gave up 5 bases; unmatched junction bases: 10.

The genes are TRBV20-1 and TRBJ2-7, with no clear D. Germline CDR1 DFQATT, CDR2 SNEGSKA (reference sequence). The CDR3 has 13 amino acids. Trimming left V 6 bases short and J 4 bases short, with 16 bases between. In DNA form, the CDR3 reads TGCAGTGCCCGACCCCCCCCCGGGTACGAGCAGTACTTC. As protein: CSARPPPGYEQYF.

This clonotype was seen a few times. The chain combines TRBV7-7 with TRBJ2-1; 10 bases match TRBD2. This CDR3 spans 15 amino acids. Germline lookup yields CDR1 SSHAT and CDR2 FNYEAQ (reference sequence). J lost 10 bases, V lost 1 base, and 7 bases had no gene match. For the CDR3, the DNA is TGTGCCAGCAGCTTAGAACTAGCGGGATCTCGGGAGCAGTTCTTC. It specifies CASSLELAGSREQFF.

The sample holds many counts of this clonotype. The chain couples TRBV3-1 to TRBJ1-5, with no clear D. CDR3 size: 14 residues. Between the trimmed V and J ends, which lost 0 bases and 0 bases, there was a span of 3 bases. Germline-derived CDR1 and CDR2 are LGHDT and YNNKEL (reference sequence). In DNA form, the CDR3 reads TGTGCCAGCAGCCAAGATTCTAGCAATCAGCCCCAGCATTTT. Amino acids: CASSQDSSNQPQHF.

A few counts support this clonotype. The chain carries TRBV27 and TRBJ1-1, with D tentatively TRBD1 (6 bases). V lost 3 bases and J 5 bases, leaving 10 bases between the germline ends. This CDR3 contains 13 residues. The germline V gene has CDR1 MNHEY and CDR2 SMNVEV (reference sequence). The CDR3 protein is CASSLAGVTEAFF. CDR3 DNA sequence: TGTGCCAGCAGTTTGGCAGGGGTAACTGAAGCTTTCTTT.

This clonotype came up a few times. V and J are TRBV9 and TRBJ1-2, with D possibly TRBD1 on 5 matching bases. Germline lookup yields CDR1 SGDLS and CDR2 YYNGEE. V lost 1 base and J lost 12, with 19 bases in between. This CDR3 is 14 amino acids long. CDR3 sequence (DNA): TGTGCCAGCAGCGTAATGGGGACGGCAACTCAACACACCTTC. Protein sequence: CASSVMGTATQHTF.

In this sample, this clonotype is medium-sized. The rearrangement links TRBV6-4 to TRBJ2-3; D unclear. CDR1 is MRHNA and CDR2 is SNTAGT in the germline V gene. The CDR3 spans 13 residues. V was trimmed by 0 bases and J by 6 bases, leaving 7 bases between them. In DNA, the CDR3 is TGTGCCAGCAGTGACTCAGGTGCCGATACGCAGTATTTT. It codes for CASSDSGADTQYF.